Each of the 21 T cell receptor beta chains below was sequenced from the same sample in a study of OX40 agonist ivuxolimab in advanced cancers. Sequencing used immunoSEQ multiplex PCR; TCRdb keeps in-frame clones, though not all of them. The sample shows 50,000 to 75,000 clones, about 89% of them seen only once. Sequenced material: CD4+ or CD8+ T cells sorted from blood, taken in a trial of the OX40 agonist ivuxolimab. The receptors stem from an adult with an advanced solid tumor such as melanoma, head and neck, liver or kidney cancer.

The chain combines TRBV6-1 with TRBJ1-4, with TRBD1 matching 9 bases. Looked up from germline, CDR1 is MNHNS and CDR2 is SASEGT. V lost 10 bases to trimming and J lost 10 bases; unmatched junction nucleotides: 10. The CDR3 totals 13 residues. In DNA form, the CDR3 reads TGTGCCACCCGACAGGGGGATATCGGAAAACTGTTTTTT. Protein product: CATRQGDIGKLFF.

The V and J genes are TRBV7-2 and TRBJ2-5; no definite D call. The germline V gene encodes CDR1 SGHTA and CDR2 FQGNSA. Trimming pared 0 bases from V and 2 bases from J, leaving 7 bases between. The CDR3 runs 14 residues. CDR3 region: CASSLASTQETQYF. The CDR3 DNA is TGTGCCAGCAGCTTAGCGTCAACGCAAGAGACCCAGTACTTC.

V is TRBV5-6 and J is TRBJ2-7; D is perhaps TRBD1 or TRBD2 (5 bases each). The V and J ends lost 2 bases and 0 bases respectively, with 15 bases between them. Germline V lookup: CDR1 SGHDT, CDR2 YYEEEE. The CDR3 totals 16 residues. Here the CDR3 DNA reads TGTGCCAGCAGCTTATATCTCGGGACGGGCTCCTACGAGCAGTACTTC. Protein: CASSLYLGTGSYEQYF.

The chain is built from TRBV5-4 and TRBJ2-7, with TRBD2 matching over 7 bases. This CDR3 region has 14 residues. CDR1 is SGHNT, CDR2 YYREEE, per germline (reference sequence). V lost 0 bases to trimming and J lost 4 bases; unmatched junction nucleotides: 4. In DNA, the CDR3 is TGTGCCAGCAGCTTGGACGGGAGGACTTACGAGCAGTACTTC. Protein sequence: CASSLDGRTYEQYF. Looking up the rest from reference TRBV5-4 and TRBJ2-7 gives the full variable domain: ETGVTQSPTHLIKTRGQQVTLRCSSQSGHNTVSWYQQALGQGPQFIFQYYREEENGRGNFPPRFSGLQFPNYSSELNVNALELDDSALYLCASSLDGRTYEQYFGPGTRLTVT.

CDR3 nucleotides: TGTGCCAGCAGCAAACTTAGCGGGGGGTTGGGGTACGAGCAGTACTTC. Protein product: CASSKLSGGLGYEQYF. The chain recombines TRBV28 with TRBJ2-7; 10 nucleotides align to TRBD2. The germline gives CDR1 MDHEN, CDR2 SYDVKM. Trimming took 6 bases from V and 4 from J; bases not matched to a gene: 12. The CDR3 length is 16 residues.

This sequence joins TRBV6-1 and TRBJ2-1; TRBD2 might be the D (5 bases). The V end lost 8 bases, the J end lost 15 bases, and 14 bases lay between the germline ends. The germline V gene encodes CDR1 MNHNS and CDR2 SASEGT. The CDR3 consists of 10 residues. CDR3 loop: CASLDSPRFF. Here the CDR3 DNA reads TGTGCCAGCCTGGACTCCCCACGGTTCTTC.

This clone was recorded a few times. Sequence at one end of the junction differs from germline and may be a read error. The rearrangement links TRBV19 to TRBJ1-2, with D perhaps TRBD1 (6 bases). The CDR3 totals 14 residues. Germline assignment: CDR1 LNHDA and CDR2 SQIVND (reference sequence). The DNA of the CDR3 is TGTGCCAGTAGGATCCAGGGGTCTAATTATGGCTACACCTTC. Protein: CASRIQGSNYGYTF.

The rearrangement uses TRBV7-9 and TRBJ1-2; 10 nucleotides match TRBD1. This CDR3 contains 18 residues. Germline loops: CDR1 SEHNR, CDR2 FQNEAQ (reference sequence). V lost 2 bases, J lost 1 base, and 10 bases stayed unmatched. CDR3 protein: CASSLTLSGQGGNYGYTF. For the CDR3, the DNA is TGTGCCAGCAGCTTAACCCTATCCGGACAGGGGGGTAACTATGGCTACACCTTC.

The chain is built from TRBV5-6 and TRBJ2-5, with unresolved D. Germline V gene sequence: CDR1 SGHDT, CDR2 YYEEEE. The ends were cut back, 1 base at V and 4 bases at J, with 11 bases in the middle. The CDR3 consists of 14 residues. The CDR3 DNA reads TGTGCCAGCAGCTTGTTGGGTTACGGAGAGACCCAGTACTTC. It encodes CASSLLGYGETQYF.

In this sample, this clone turned up once. This chain connects TRBV2 to TRBJ2-4; TRBD1 aligns across 7 bases. The V gene's germline CDR1 is SNHLY and CDR2 FYNNEI. CDR3 length equals 13 residues. With 6 bases clipped from V and 9 bases from J, the junction kept 8 bases outside the gene matches. This CDR3 is CASSPRQGTIQYF. CDR3 DNA: TGTGCCAGCAGCCCTAGACAGGGTACCATTCAGTACTTC. The full variable domain, its missing parts supplied by reference TRBV2 and TRBJ2-4, is EPEVTQTPSHQVTQMGQEVILRCVPISNHLYFYWYRQILGQKVEFLVSFYNNEISEKSEIFDDQFSVERPDGSNFTLKIRSTKLEDSAMYFCASSPRQGTIQYFGAGTRLSVL.

The V call is TRBV19, the J call TRBJ2-5; 8 bases align to TRBD1. This CDR3 region has 15 residues. The V gene's germline CDR1 is LNHDA and CDR2 SQIVND (reference sequence). After removal of 2 bases from V and 3 bases from J, the junction contained 5 bases not matched to a gene. The CDR3 DNA reads TGTGCCAGTAGTATAACGGGGACAGGTAAAGAGACCCAGTACTTC. Its protein product is CASSITGTGKETQYF.

V and J are TRBV29-1 and TRBJ2-3, with D perhaps TRBD2 (5 bases). Trimming left V 8 bases short and J 4 bases short, with 16 bases between. Germline assignment: CDR1 SQVTM and CDR2 ANQGSEA. The CDR3 extends over 13 amino acids. The CDR3 region has the DNA TGCAGCTCGCGAGGAGGTTTGGCAGATACGCAGTATTTT. Translation: CSSRGGLADTQYF.

The chain combines TRBV9 with TRBJ1-3; D is perhaps TRBD1 (6 bases). The germline V gene has CDR1 SGDLS and CDR2 YYNGEE. V was cut by 0 bases and J by 4 bases, with 8 bases left in between. The CDR3 runs to 14 residues. CDR3 nucleotide sequence: TGTGCCAGCAGCGTAGCAGGGGTCGGAAACACCATATATTTT. This sequence encodes CASSVAGVGNTIYF.

This clone was seen only a few times. The V call is TRBV27, the J call TRBJ2-2, with 7 bases aligning to TRBD1. Germline V CDR1 and CDR2: MNHEY, SMNVEV (reference sequence). The CDR3 consists of 14 residues. V lost 4 bases, J lost 6 bases, and 5 bases stayed unmatched. This CDR3 reads CASSSTQGAGELFF. The CDR3, as DNA: TGTGCCAGCAGTTCCACCCAGGGGGCCGGGGAGCTGTTTTTT.

J is TRBJ2-5 and V is TRBV30; the match to TRBD2 covers 7 bases. The J call may be faulty, since TRBJ2-7 better matches the DNA end. The CDR3 is 11 residues long. Germline CDR1 and CDR2: GTSNPN and SVGIG (reference sequence). The CDR3 nucleotides are TGTGCCTGGTCGGGGGGCTACGAGCAGTACTTC. Protein sequence: CAWSGGYEQYF.

The chain carries TRBV7-2 and TRBJ2-3; 8 nucleotides line up with TRBD2. The CDR3 is 12 amino acids. CDR1 is SGHTA and CDR2 is FQGNSA in the germline V gene. The V and J ends lost 5 bases and 6 bases, in that order; junction bases with no gene match: 1. CDR3 sequence (DNA): TGTGCCAGCAGCCGACTAGCGGATACGCAGTATTTT. Protein product: CASSRLADTQYF.

The V gene is TRBV11-2, the J gene TRBJ2-5; D gene unclear. Trimming shortened V by 6 bases and J by 4 bases, and 15 bases separated the two germline ends. The CDR3 consists of 14 residues. Per the germline V gene, CDR1 is SGHAT and CDR2 is FQNNGV. The CDR3 spells CASSYRRFLETQYF. In nucleotides, the CDR3 is TGTGCCAGCAGTTACAGACGGTTCCTAGAGACCCAGTACTTC.

CDR3 in DNA: TGTGCCAGCAGTTACCGGGGACAGGCCAGCTACGAGCAGTACTTC. This encodes CASSYRGQASYEQYF. The V call is TRBV6-5, the J call TRBJ2-7, with 8 bases matching TRBD1. This CDR3 has 15 amino acids. Trimming cost V 2 bases and J 3 bases; bases outside gene matches: 6. Germline V lookup: CDR1 MNHEY, CDR2 SVGAGI.

This chain links TRBV28 with TRBJ1-5, with 7 bases aligning to TRBD1. The germline CDR1 and CDR2 sequences are MDHEN and SYDVKM. Trimming took 5 bases from V and 4 from J; bases not matched to a gene: 5. The CDR3 has 14 amino acids. For the CDR3, the DNA is TGTGCCAGCAGTAGCCCGGGACAGAATCAGCCCCAGCATTTT. This encodes CASSSPGQNQPQHF.

This sequence joins TRBV5-6 and TRBJ2-7, with 12 bases aligning to TRBD1. Germline CDR1 reads SGHDT; CDR2 reads YYEEEE. The CDR3 sequence is 18 residues long. Trimming removed 4 bases from V and 1 base from J; junction bases left unmatched: 12. The CDR3 DNA follows: TGTGCCAGCAGCGCTAAAACCGGGACAGGGGGCGAGTCCTACGAGCAGTACTTC. This gives the protein CASSAKTGTGGESYEQYF. The full variable domain, rest sourced from reference TRBV5-6 and TRBJ2-7, is DAGVTQSPTHLIKTRGQQVTLRCSPKSGHDTVSWYQQALGQGPQFIFQYYEEEERQRGNFPDRFSGHQFPNYSSELNVNALLLGDSALYLCASSAKTGTGGESYEQYFGPGTRLTVT.

The genes are TRBV29-1 and TRBJ2-7; D is unclear. Germline values: CDR1 SQVTM, CDR2 ANQGSEA. This CDR3 region has 11 residues. V lost 7 bases and J lost 1, with 8 bases in between. The CDR3 region is CSGQISYEQYF. The CDR3 region has the DNA TGCAGCGGCCAGATATCCTACGAGCAGTACTTC.